A single sample is the source of the 24 T cell receptor beta chains below, sequenced in a study of T cells in Graves' hyperthyroidism and ophthalmopathy. There were TCR beta CDR3 regions amplified from RNA transcripts. The study used the HTBI primer set for a first-round RT-PCR of the TCR CDR3. TCRdb redid the calling of the multiplex PCR reads with MiXCR, one entry per CDR3 protein. This table has under 400,000 distinct CDR3 sequences, over 12% appearing once. Sequencing was performed on blood. These receptors came from a woman in her sixties with Graves' ophthalmopathy.

This clonotype was detected many times. The chain carries TRBV10-3 and TRBJ2-7; 7 bases line up with TRBD2. Unmatched junction bases numbered 4, after V lost 1 base and J lost 1 base. CDR1 is ENHRY, CDR2 SYGVKD, per germline. The CDR3 loop spans 15 amino acids. CDR3 residues: CAISEFGRSSYEQYF. The CDR3 DNA sequence: TGTGCCATCAGTGAGTTCGGGAGGAGTTCCTACGAGCAGTACTTC.

CDR3 DNA sequence: TGCGCCAGCAGCTTGAAGGATGCCTCACCCCTCCACTTT. Translation gives CASSLKDASPLHF. This rearrangement joins TRBV5-1 to TRBJ1-6; no firm D call. Germline V CDR1 and CDR2: SGHRS, YFSETQ. The CDR3 spans 13 residues. With 1 base removed from V and 10 bases from J, the gap between germline ends came to 9 bases.

The rearrangement joins TRBV7-9 to TRBJ1-4, with a weak D call TRBD1 (6 bases). This CDR3 is built from 17 residues. The V and J ends lost 5 bases and 5 bases respectively, with 21 bases between them. From germline, CDR1 is SEHNR and CDR2 FQNEAQ (reference sequence). The CDR3, as DNA: TGTGCCAGCAGCGACCGGACAGCTCCTTTCCCAAATGAAAAACTGTTTTTT. Translation: CASSDRTAPFPNEKLFF.

About this clonotype itself: A single base separates this from a much larger clone, so it may be a read error. This rearrangement joins TRBV24-1 to TRBJ1-4; possible D gene TRBD1, 5 bases. The CDR3 consists of 16 residues. The germline CDR1 and CDR2 sequences are KGHDR and SFDVKD. The CDR3 sequence: CATNDPSGDGNEKLFF. In DNA form, the CDR3 reads TGTGCCACCAATGATCCCTCGGGGGATGGTAATGAAAAACTGTTTTTT.

The V gene is TRBV5-1, the J gene TRBJ1-5; 11 bases match TRBD1. Per the germline V gene, CDR1 is SGHRS and CDR2 is YFSETQ. Unmatched junction bases numbered 3, after V lost 3 bases and J lost 7 bases. This CDR3 region has 14 residues. The CDR3 DNA sequence: TGCGCCAGCAGCTACGGGACAGGGGGACAGCCCCAGCATTTT. Amino acids: CASSYGTGGQPQHF. Together with reference TRBV5-1 and TRBJ1-5, the CDR3 gives the full variable domain: KAGVTQTPRYLIKTRGQQVTLSCSPISGHRSVSWYQQTPGQGLQFLFEYFSETQRNKGNFPGRFSGRQFSNSRSEMNVSTLELGDSALYLCASSYGTGGQPQHFGDGTRLSIL.

This chain links TRBV2 with TRBJ2-1; 15 bases are a match to TRBD2. Losses at the gene ends were 4 bases for V and 2 bases for J; bases not matched to a gene: 6. CDR3 length: 18 amino acids. Germline V gene data show CDR1 as SNHLY and CDR2 as FYNNEI. The CDR3, as DNA: TGTGCCAGCAGTGGGGGGACTAGCGGGAGGATCCCCTACAATGAGCAGTTCTTC. This encodes CASSGGTSGRIPYNEQFF.

In this sample, this clonotype turned up a few times. The rearrangement joins TRBV24-1 to TRBJ2-3; TRBD2 matches at 13 bases. The CDR3 covers 17 residues. CDR1 and CDR2 (germline): KGHDR, SFDVKD. The ends lost 2 bases at V and 2 bases at J; junction bases unmatched: 3. The CDR3 loop is CATSDSGLAGNTDTQYF. CDR3 nucleotide sequence: TGTGCCACCAGTGATTCGGGACTAGCGGGGAACACAGATACGCAGTATTTT.

This clonotype was seen just once. A much larger clone sits a single nucleotide away, making a read error possible. The chain combines TRBV24-1 with TRBJ2-5, with TRBD1 as a possible D gene (5 bases). Germline-derived CDR1 and CDR2 are KGHDR and SFDVKD. The CDR3 covers 14 residues. The CDR3 spells CATSEPGSQETQCF. CDR3 DNA: TGTGCCACCAGTGAGCCAGGGTCACAAGAGACCCAGTGCTTC.

In regard to this clonotype: With a much larger clone just one base away, this may be a read error. The chain recombines TRBV2 with TRBJ1-1; no definite D call. Trimming left V 2 bases short and J 4 bases short, with 14 bases between. This CDR3 has 15 residues. Germline V gene sequence: CDR1 SNHLY, CDR2 FYNNEI. The CDR3 loop is CASSETAGPSTEAFF. The CDR3 DNA reads TGTGCCAGCAGTGAAACTGCAGGCCCTAGCACTGAAGCTTTCTTT. The whole variable domain, remainder taken from reference TRBV2 and TRBJ1-1, is EPEVTQTPSHQVTQMGQEVILRCVPISNHLYFYWYRQILGQKVEFLVSFYNNEISEKSEIFDDQFSVERPDGSNFTLKIRSTKLEDSAMYFCASSETAGPSTEAFFGQGTRLTVV.

At least ten counts were recorded for this clonotype. In DNA, the CDR3 is TGTGCCACCAGTGATTTGGCGGATACGCAGTATTTT. Its translation: CATSDLADTQYF. This chain connects TRBV24-1 to TRBJ2-3; D ambiguous. V gave up 0 bases and J gave up 6 bases, with 3 bases separating them. Germline CDR1 and CDR2: KGHDR and SFDVKD. This CDR3 has 12 amino acids.

This rearrangement joins TRBV12-5 to TRBJ1-5; D not certain. V lost 6 bases to trimming and J lost 3 bases, with 12 bases between them. The CDR3 covers 14 residues. CDR1 LGHNT and CDR2 FRNRAP come from the germline V gene. CDR3 residues: CASGVRAPNQPQHF. Here the CDR3 DNA reads TGTGCTAGTGGCGTCCGGGCCCCCAATCAGCCCCAGCATTTT. Full variable domain (rest looked up from reference TRBV12-5 and TRBJ1-5): DARVTQTPRHKVTEMGQEVTMRCQPILGHNTVFWYRQTMMQGLELLAYFRNRAPLDDSGMPKDRFSAEMPDATLATLKIQPSEPRDSAVYFCASGVRAPNQPQHFGDGTRLSIL.

This clonotype has just a few counts. The V and J genes are TRBV7-2 and TRBJ2-2; D remains unclear. Trimming took 2 bases from V and 7 from J, leaving 8 bases between them. CDR3 size: 13 residues. Per germline, CDR1 SGHTA and CDR2 FQGNSA. Here the CDR3 DNA reads TGTGCCAGCAGCTTATCACAGATCGGGGAGCTGTTTTTT. This gives the protein CASSLSQIGELFF.

This clonotype was counted at least ten times. V is TRBV13 and J is TRBJ2-3; D gene ambiguous. The germline V and J ends were trimmed by 2 bases and 6 bases, with 12 bases remaining between them. CDR3 length: 14 amino acids. Germline lookup yields CDR1 PRHDT and CDR2 FYEKMQ (reference sequence). The chain's CDR3 is CASSLSSGGDTQYF. The CDR3, as DNA: TGTGCCAGCAGCTTATCCTCCGGTGGTGATACGCAGTATTTT.

This clonotype was seen ten or more times. The chain joins TRBV28 to TRBJ2-1; the match to TRBD2 covers 7 bases. The trim removed 7 bases at V and 3 bases at J, leaving 6 bases unmatched. This CDR3 has 14 residues. CDR1 MDHEN and CDR2 SYDVKM come from the germline V gene. The CDR3 region is CASTRGSLYNEQFF. CDR3 in DNA: TGTGCCAGCACGCGCGGGAGTCTCTACAATGAGCAGTTCTTC.

This clonotype was observed many times. The rearrangement links TRBV11-2 to TRBJ2-1; D is unclear. V lost 0 bases and J 6 bases, leaving 6 bases between the germline ends. This CDR3 region has 13 residues. CDR1 and CDR2 (germline): SGHAT, FQNNGV. DNA for the CDR3: TGTGCCAGCAGCTTAGATGGGTTCAATGAGCAGTTCTTC. It codes for CASSLDGFNEQFF.

Many counts were recorded for this clonotype. The rearrangement uses TRBV7-2 and TRBJ2-1; TRBD2 matches 13 bases. The V gene end was trimmed by 1 base and the J gene end by 8 bases; junction bases not matched to a gene: 5. Germline V CDR1 and CDR2: SGHTA, FQGNSA. There are 16 residues in the CDR3. The CDR3 region has the DNA TGTGCCAGCAGCTTAGACGGGACTAGCGGGAACCATGAGCAGTTCTTC. Translation: CASSLDGTSGNHEQFF. Variable domain in full (rest from reference TRBV7-2 and TRBJ2-1): GAGVSQSPSNKVTEKGKDVELRCDPISGHTALYWYRQSLGQGLEFLIYFQGNSAPDKSGLPSDRFSAERTGGSVSTLTIQRTQQEDSAVYLCASSLDGTSGNHEQFFGPGTRLTVL.

This clonotype was observed many times. The chain combines TRBV2 with TRBJ2-5, with D possibly being TRBD1 (5 bases). V dropped 4 bases and J dropped 1 base, with 10 bases sitting between them. Germline assignment: CDR1 SNHLY and CDR2 FYNNEI. The CDR3 consists of 14 residues. The CDR3 region is CASSGGLLQETQYF. The DNA of the CDR3 is TGTGCCAGCAGTGGGGGCCTTCTCCAAGAGACCCAGTACTTC.

This clonotype came up many times. V and J are TRBV6-1 and TRBJ2-1; either TRBD1 or TRBD2 may supply D (5 bases each). CDR3 length equals 13 residues. V lost 5 bases and J 8 bases, leaving 13 bases between the germline ends. The germline V gene encodes CDR1 MNHNS and CDR2 SASEGT. CDR3 sequence reads: CASSLERGHEQFF. In DNA, the CDR3 is TGTGCCAGCAGTTTAGAGAGGGGTCATGAGCAGTTCTTC.

At least ten counts were recorded for this clonotype. The chain links TRBV5-1 to TRBJ2-7; 9 positions match TRBD1. CDR1 and CDR2 (germline): SGHRS, YFSETQ. The CDR3 spans 14 residues. V was clipped by 3 bases and J by 4 bases; unmatched bases: 5. In DNA form, the CDR3 reads TGCGCCAGCAGCTCGGATGGGACAGGGTACGAGCAGTACTTC. The encoded protein is CASSSDGTGYEQYF.

At least ten counts were recorded for this clonotype. This chain joins TRBV20-1 and TRBJ1-4, with D possibly TRBD1 on 6 matching bases. Trimming removed 5 bases at V and 0 bases at J, with 19 bases between. Germline V CDR1 and CDR2: DFQATT, SNEGSKA (reference sequence). The CDR3 sequence is 17 residues long. The CDR3 DNA is TGCAGTGCTTCGGTACAGGGAGAGGATACAACTAATGAAAAACTGTTTTTT. Translated: CSASVQGEDTTNEKLFF.

The chain joins TRBV24-1 to TRBJ1-5, with TRBD1 matching 9 bases. Germline V gene sequence: CDR1 KGHDR, CDR2 SFDVKD. V trimming: 7 bases; J trimming: 4 bases; junction bases outside the gene matches: 4. The CDR3 has 14 amino acids. The CDR3 DNA is TGTGCCACCAGGGGACAGGGCAATAATCAGCCCCAGCATTTT. Translated: CATRGQGNNQPQHF.

The chain links TRBV20-1 to TRBJ2-7; TRBD2 agrees at 14 bases. The germline CDR1 and CDR2 sequences are DFQATT and SNEGSKA (reference sequence). The CDR3 is 17 amino acids. Trimming removed 6 bases from V and 4 bases from J; junction bases left unmatched: 14. CDR3 in amino acids: CSANRLAGGSIAYEQYF. CDR3 nucleotides: TGCAGTGCGAACCGACTAGCGGGAGGGTCTATTGCGTACGAGCAGTACTTC.

This clonotype was counted many times. V gene TRBV28 combines with J gene TRBJ2-1, with 8 bases matching TRBD2. The V gene end was trimmed by 5 bases and the J gene end by 4 bases; junction bases not matched to a gene: 10. Germline CDR1 is MDHEN and CDR2 is SYDVKM. The CDR3 is made up of 16 amino acids. Written as DNA, the CDR3 is TGTGCCAGCAGTCTAATAACTAGCGGCTCTTACAATGAGCAGTTCTTC. Protein product: CASSLITSGSYNEQFF. Variable domain in full (rest from reference TRBV28 and TRBJ2-1): DVKVTQSSRYLVKRTGEKVFLECVQDMDHENMFWYRQDPGLGLRLIYFSYDVKMKEKGDIPEGYSVSREKKERFSLILESASTNQTSMYLCASSLITSGSYNEQFFGPGTRLTVL.

In this sample, this clonotype turned up a few times. The V and J genes are TRBV6-1 and TRBJ2-2; maybe TRBD2 (5 bases). Trimming removed 3 bases from V and 7 bases from J, with 9 bases in between. The CDR3 totals 13 residues. CDR1 is MNHNS and CDR2 is SASEGT in the germline V gene. This CDR3 reads CASSDGEFGELFF. Here the CDR3 DNA reads TGTGCCAGCAGTGACGGGGAGTTCGGGGAGCTGTTTTTT.